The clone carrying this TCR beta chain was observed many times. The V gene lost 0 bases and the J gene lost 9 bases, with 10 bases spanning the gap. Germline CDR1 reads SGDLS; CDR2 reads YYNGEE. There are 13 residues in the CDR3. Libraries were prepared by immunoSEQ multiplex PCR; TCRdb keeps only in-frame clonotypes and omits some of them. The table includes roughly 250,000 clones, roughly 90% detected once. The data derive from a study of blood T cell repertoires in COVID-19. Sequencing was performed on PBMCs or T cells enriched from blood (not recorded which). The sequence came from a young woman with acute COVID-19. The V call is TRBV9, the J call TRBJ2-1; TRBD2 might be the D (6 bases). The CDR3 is CASSVGSEGEQFF. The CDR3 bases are TGTGCCAGCAGCGTAGGATCGGAGGGTGAGCAGTTCTTC.